The clone carrying this T cell receptor beta chain was counted between two and nine times. Germline lookup yields CDR1 MGHDK and CDR2 SYGVNS. The V end was cut by 4 bases, the J end by 3 bases, with 9 bases between. CDR3 length: 13 amino acids. This sample was included in a study of identical twins. Every donor was a healthy Caucasian. TCRdb called the 5' RACE reads again in MiXCR, with one record for every CDR3 protein. The data contain approximately 550,000 distinct CDR3 sequences, around 24% of them singletons. The same data also contributed to another study, on yellow fever vaccine responses in identical twins.

The origin of this receptor is a woman under 30 in good health. The chain has TRBV25-1 and TRBJ1-1, with D hard to call. Sequencing was done on a sample of CD4+ T cells sorted from blood. CDR3 bases: TGTGCCAGCAGTGCTCTGACATACACTGAAGCTTTCTTT. Its translation is CASSALTYTEAFF.